Listed below are T cell receptor beta chains from one sample, sequenced in a study of blood T cell repertoires in COVID-19. Sequencing used immunoSEQ multiplex PCR; TCRdb keeps in-frame clones, though not all of them. This table has 75,000 or so clones, around 90% appearing once. Material for sequencing was peripheral blood. The receptors stem from a man aged 65 to 85 with acute or convalescent COVID-19. Both conserved end residues are part of each CDR3. The D gene is left open where the match is weak. The size of a clone is reported for some rows only, either as once, few or many, or as a class for expanded clones.

v_gene,j_gene,abundance,d_gene,CDR3aa,CDR3nt
TRBV4-3,TRBJ2-2,.,TRBD2,CASSQGTSGNTGELFF,TGCGCCAGCAGCCAAGGGACTAGCGGCAACACCGGGGAGCTGTTTTTT
TRBV29-1,TRBJ2-7,.,TRBD2,CSVELAGTYEQYF,TGCAGCGTTGAATTAGCGGGGACCTACGAGCAGTACTTC
TRBV2,TRBJ2-1,.,TRBD2,CASWAGDFNEQFF,TGTGCCAGCTGGGCGGGGGATTTTAATGAGCAGTTCTTC
TRBV7-2,TRBJ1-3,.,TRBD1,CASSPTSGTGVGTIYF,TGTGCCAGCAGCCCAACGTCCGGGACAGGAGTGGGCACCATATATTTT
TRBV12-3/TRBV12-4,TRBJ1-1,once,TRBD1,CASSRQGNTEAFF,TGTGCCAGCAGTCGACAGGGAAACACTGAAGCTTTCTTT
TRBV5-1,TRBJ1-5,.,.,CASSLWAQDSNQPQHF,TGCGCCAGCAGCTTGTGGGCTCAGGATAGCAATCAGCCCCAGCATTTT
TRBV6-5,TRBJ2-7,.,TRBD2,CASSYQRGAPYEQYF,TGTGCCAGCAGTTACCAGCGGGGGGCCCCCTACGAGCAGTACTTC
TRBV6-2/TRBV6-3,TRBJ2-1,.,.,CASSYGPINNEQFF,TGTGCCAGCAGTTATGGGCCGATCAACAATGAGCAGTTCTTC
TRBV30,TRBJ1-2,.,.,CAWSAPRRGNYGYTF,TGTGCCTGGAGTGCCCCCCGGCGGGGAAACTATGGCTACACCTTC
TRBV2,TRBJ2-7,.,.,CASYGQGITYEQYF,TGTGCCAGCTATGGGCAGGGGATAACCTACGAGCAGTACTTC